Listed below are T cell receptor beta chains from one sample, sequenced in a study of T cells in Graves' hyperthyroidism and ophthalmopathy. TCRdb ran MiXCR on the multiplex PCR reads and lists one entry per CDR3 protein. The sample lists 210,000 or so distinct CDR3 sequences, 17% occurring once. The sample comprised blood. These receptors were taken from a man aged 50-60 years with Graves' hyperthyroidism. CDR3s include the opening cysteine and the closing phenylalanine or tryptophan. The order of the fields is V gene, clone size, CDR3 protein. Some rows mark clone size as missing; the rest say once, few, many or name a class of expanded clone.

v_call: TRBV20-1
clone_size: few
cdr3_aa: CSALPGLAGGTDTQYF

v_call: TRBV6-5
clone_size: many
cdr3_aa: CASSYSAPSSTDTQYF

v_call: TRBV7-2
clone_size: few
cdr3_aa: CASSNPGTSFDEQFF

v_call: TRBV7-9
clone_size: many
cdr3_aa: CASSLGQVWGNEQFF

v_call: TRBV28
clone_size: many
cdr3_aa: CASREGAGQPQHF

v_call: TRBV11-2
clone_size: many
cdr3_aa: CAGREPGGEQFF

v_call: TRBV6-1
clone_size: many
cdr3_aa: CASSDTGSVYGYTF

v_call: TRBV6-1
clone_size: few
cdr3_aa: CASRARVLGNEQFF

v_call: TRBV13
clone_size: .
cdr3_aa: CASSAPTPWGEAFF

v_call: TRBV6-6
clone_size: few
cdr3_aa: CASSYSPTGYSNQPQHF

v_call: TRBV28
clone_size: many
cdr3_aa: CASSFWRRGYEQYF

v_call: TRBV20-1
clone_size: many
cdr3_aa: CSAAPWPISYEQYF

v_call: TRBV20-1
clone_size: many
cdr3_aa: CSALAGGSYNEQFF

v_call: TRBV11-3
clone_size: many
cdr3_aa: CASSQGDRPGGFF

v_call: TRBV20-1
clone_size: many
cdr3_aa: CSARGTGGKYNEQFF

v_call: TRBV7-3
clone_size: .
cdr3_aa: CASSLVDPITGEDTEAFF

v_call: TRBV5-8
clone_size: .
cdr3_aa: CASSLSQVNEKLFF